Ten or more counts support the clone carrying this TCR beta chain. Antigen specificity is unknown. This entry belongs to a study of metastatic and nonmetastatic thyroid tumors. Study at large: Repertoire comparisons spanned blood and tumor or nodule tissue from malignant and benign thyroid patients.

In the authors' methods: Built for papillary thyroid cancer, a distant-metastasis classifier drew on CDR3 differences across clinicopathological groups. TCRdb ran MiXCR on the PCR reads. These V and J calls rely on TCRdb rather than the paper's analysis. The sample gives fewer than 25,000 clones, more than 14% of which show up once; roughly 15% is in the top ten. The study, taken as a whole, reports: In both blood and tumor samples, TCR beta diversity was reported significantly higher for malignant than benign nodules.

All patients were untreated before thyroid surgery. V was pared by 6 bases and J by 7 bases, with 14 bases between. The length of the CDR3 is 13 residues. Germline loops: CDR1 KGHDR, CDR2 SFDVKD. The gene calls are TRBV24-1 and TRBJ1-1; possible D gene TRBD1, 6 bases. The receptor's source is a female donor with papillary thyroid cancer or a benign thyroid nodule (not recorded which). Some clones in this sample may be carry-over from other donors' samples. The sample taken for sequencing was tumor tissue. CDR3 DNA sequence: TGTGCCACCAGTAACAGGGTGGACGGTGAAGCTTTCTTT. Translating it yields CATSNRVDGEAFF.